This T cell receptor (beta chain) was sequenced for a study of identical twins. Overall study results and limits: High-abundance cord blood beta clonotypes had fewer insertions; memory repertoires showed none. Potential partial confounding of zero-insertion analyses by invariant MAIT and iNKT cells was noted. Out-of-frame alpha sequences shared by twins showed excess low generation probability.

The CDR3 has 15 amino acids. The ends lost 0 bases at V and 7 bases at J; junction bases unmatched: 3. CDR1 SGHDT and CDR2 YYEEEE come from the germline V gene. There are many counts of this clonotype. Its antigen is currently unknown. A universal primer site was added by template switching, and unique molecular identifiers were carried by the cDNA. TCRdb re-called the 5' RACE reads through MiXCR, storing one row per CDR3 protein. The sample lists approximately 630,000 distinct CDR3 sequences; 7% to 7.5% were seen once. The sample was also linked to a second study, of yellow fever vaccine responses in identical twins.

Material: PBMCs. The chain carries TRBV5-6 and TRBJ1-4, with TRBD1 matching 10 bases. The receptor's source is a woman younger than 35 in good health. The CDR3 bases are TGTGCCAGCAGCTTGGACGGGACAGGGGTTGAAAAACTGTTTTTT. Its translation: CASSLDGTGVEKLFF.